A few counts support the clone carrying this T cell receptor beta chain. Antigen: not known. This sample is drawn from a study of T-cell reconstitution after alpha-beta-depleted transplantation in children. A library of TCRbeta sequences, prepared with unique molecular identifiers, was generated. From the PCR reads, TCRdb called clonotypes with MiXCR, one entry per CDR3 protein. The table has about 130,000 distinct CDR3 sequences, about 9.6% seen once; the top ten hold 20% to 30%. Broader study findings: In patients about two months after transplant, alpha-beta T cells reportedly arose from several hundred expanded graft clones. Among T cells one year after transplant, newly produced cells accounted for most counts and diversity. It was surviving recipient T cells and thymic progenitors that gave some patients high TCRbeta diversity at day 60.

This TCR came from a girl younger than two who had a stem cell transplant for combined immunodeficiency, so the T cells may come from the graft donor. Sample: PBMCs, mostly from graft donor cells, taken 180 days after TCRalphabeta/CD19-depleted stem cell transplant.

The CDR3 sequence is CASSLTRDTIYGYTF. The CDR3 coding sequence is TGTGCCAGCAGCTTAACCCGGGACACCATCTATGGCTACACCTTC. The gene calls are TRBV7-2 and TRBJ1-2; D is perhaps TRBD1 (6 bases). Germline CDR1 reads SGHTA; CDR2 reads FQGNSA. V was shortened by 2 bases and J by 4 bases, with 14 bases between the two germline ends. This CDR3 spans 15 amino acids.